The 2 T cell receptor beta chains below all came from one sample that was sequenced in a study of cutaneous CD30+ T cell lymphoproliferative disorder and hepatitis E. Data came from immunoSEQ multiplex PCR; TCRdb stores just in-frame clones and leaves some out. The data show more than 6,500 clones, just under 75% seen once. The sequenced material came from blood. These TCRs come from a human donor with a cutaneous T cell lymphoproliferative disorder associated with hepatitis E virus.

CDR3 in amino acids: CASSYGSLNTEAFF. The CDR3 DNA is TGTGCCAGCAGTTACGGCAGCCTGAACACTGAAGCTTTCTTT. V usage is TRBV6-5 and J usage is TRBJ1-1; D is unclear. Deletions cut 2 bases from V and 0 bases from J, with 7 bases between. Germline V gives CDR1 MNHEY, CDR2 SVGAGI. The CDR3 spans 14 residues.

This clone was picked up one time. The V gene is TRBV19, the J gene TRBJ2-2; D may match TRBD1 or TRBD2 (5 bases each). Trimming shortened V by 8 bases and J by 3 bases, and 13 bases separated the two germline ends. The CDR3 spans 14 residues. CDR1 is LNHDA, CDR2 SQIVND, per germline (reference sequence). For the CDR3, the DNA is TGTGCCAGTGGACCAGGGAGTTACACCGGGGAGCTGTTTTTT. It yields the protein CASGPGSYTGELFF.